The rows below give T cell receptor beta chains drawn from one sample of a study of T cell repertoires in cytomegalovirus infection. No cognate antigen is known for these TCRs. TCRdb processed the reads anew with MiXCR; each CDR3 protein has one entry. The sample includes just over 450,000 distinct CDR3 sequences, about 42% of them seen just once. This specimen consisted of cultured PBMCs, obtained from culture after CMV antigen stimulation. The receptors here all came from a human donor in good health (CMV status not recorded). Some clones in this sample may be carry-over from other donors' samples. CDR3s leave out the opening cysteine and the closing phenylalanine or tryptophan. Fields, in order: J gene, clone size, V gene, CDR3 protein. Clone size is shown for a subset of rows, as once, few, many or a class of expanded clone.

j_call: TRBJ2-7; clone_size: .; v_call: TRBV4-1; cdr3_aa: ASSQEAGQYSYEQY
j_call: TRBJ1-2; clone_size: .; v_call: TRBV20-1; cdr3_aa: SASEWGHLNYGYT
j_call: TRBJ2-1; clone_size: .; v_call: TRBV10-3; cdr3_aa: AISPRLGVDNEQF
j_call: TRBJ1-5; clone_size: .; v_call: TRBV4-1; cdr3_aa: ASSRTLSNQPQH
j_call: TRBJ2-1; clone_size: .; v_call: TRBV10-3; cdr3_aa: AISAPTSMSYNEQF
j_call: TRBJ2-7; clone_size: .; v_call: TRBV7-6; cdr3_aa: ASSFQGDSVGEQY
j_call: TRBJ2-7; clone_size: many; v_call: TRBV7-2; cdr3_aa: ASSLKAGSSYEQY
j_call: TRBJ2-3; clone_size: .; v_call: TRBV7-8; cdr3_aa: ASSLVGQSTDTQY
j_call: TRBJ2-2; clone_size: few; v_call: TRBV27; cdr3_aa: ASRSYRGRDTGELF
j_call: TRBJ2-5; clone_size: .; v_call: TRBV27; cdr3_aa: ASSSSGIGTQY
j_call: TRBJ2-3; clone_size: .; v_call: TRBV2; cdr3_aa: ASIESTDTQY
j_call: TRBJ2-7; clone_size: few; v_call: TRBV7-2; cdr3_aa: ASSLPGQGSY
j_call: TRBJ1-3; clone_size: .; v_call: TRBV7-2; cdr3_aa: ASSLATVNSGNTIY
j_call: TRBJ2-3; clone_size: .; v_call: TRBV6-6; cdr3_aa: ASSYSKQGGGSTDTQY
j_call: TRBJ2-7; clone_size: .; v_call: TRBV5-1; cdr3_aa: ASSGGLAGAAYEQY
j_call: TRBJ1-5; clone_size: .; v_call: TRBV12-3/TRBV12-4; cdr3_aa: ASSYTGEPQH
j_call: TRBJ2-7; clone_size: .; v_call: TRBV28; cdr3_aa: ASSKTGSSYEQY
j_call: TRBJ1-5; clone_size: .; v_call: TRBV19; cdr3_aa: ASTQLTGYSNQPQH
j_call: TRBJ2-1; clone_size: many; v_call: TRBV7-2; cdr3_aa: ASSLAPAGNFGEQF